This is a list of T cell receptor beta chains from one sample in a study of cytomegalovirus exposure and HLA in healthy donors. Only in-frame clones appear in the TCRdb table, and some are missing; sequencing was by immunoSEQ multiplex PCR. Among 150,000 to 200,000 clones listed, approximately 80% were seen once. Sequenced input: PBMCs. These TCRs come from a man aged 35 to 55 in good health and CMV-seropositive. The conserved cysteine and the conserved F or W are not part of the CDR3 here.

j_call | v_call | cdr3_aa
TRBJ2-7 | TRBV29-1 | SVSSGYEQY
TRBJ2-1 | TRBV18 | VSSPLAGGSNEQF
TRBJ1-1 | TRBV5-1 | ASSADSLTEAF
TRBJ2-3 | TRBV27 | ASSGGTRTDTQY
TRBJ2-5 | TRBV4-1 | ASSQWQKETQY
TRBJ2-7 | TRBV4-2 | ASSQAGGQQY
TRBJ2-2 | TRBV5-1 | ASSLWTENTGELF
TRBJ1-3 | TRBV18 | ASSPAAVRGSGNTIY
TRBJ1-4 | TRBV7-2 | ASSLERSYGEKLF
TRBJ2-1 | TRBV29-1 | SAKGLAGISSYNEQF
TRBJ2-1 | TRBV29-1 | SVDPLGAGDYGEQF
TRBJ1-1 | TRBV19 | ASSMEGGYTEAF
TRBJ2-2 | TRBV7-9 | ASPVHRGENTGELF
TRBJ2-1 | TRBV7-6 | ASSSQGYEQF
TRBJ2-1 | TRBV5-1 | ASSAAASGGPSSYNEQF
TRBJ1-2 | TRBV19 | ASTGGYGYT
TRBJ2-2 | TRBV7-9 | ASSPRGDGELF
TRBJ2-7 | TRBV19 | ASSSSGTGGEQY
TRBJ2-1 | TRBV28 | ASSSDFYNEQF
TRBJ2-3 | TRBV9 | ASSHPVDGPGDTQY
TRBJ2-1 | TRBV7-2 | ASSLWGLAYEQF
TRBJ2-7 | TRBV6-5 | ASSYSRGPAYEQY
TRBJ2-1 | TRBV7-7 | ASSLGQGGNEQF
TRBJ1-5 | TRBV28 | ASRDPFGGSSNQPQH
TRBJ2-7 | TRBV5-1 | ASSLGTAGYEQY
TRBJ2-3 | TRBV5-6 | ASSARQGLPTDTQY
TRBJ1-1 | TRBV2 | ASSKDSPLNTEAF